Listed here is a single TCR beta chain. This specimen comes from a study of T cell changes during pregnancy in multiple sclerosis. TCRdb's table, derived via immunoSEQ multiplex PCR, lists solely in-frame clones and lacks some. The table lists 57,000 or so clones, roughly 91% of them singletons. Between the trimmed V and J ends, which lost 4 bases and 0 bases, there was a span of 11 bases. The CDR3 contains 14 residues. Per the germline V gene, CDR1 is SGHRS and CDR2 is YFSETQ. This receptor was obtained from a female donor in good health, enrolled as a control in a pregnancy study. The rearrangement uses TRBV5-1 and TRBJ2-7; D uncertain. Material: peripheral blood, obtained in the third trimester of pregnancy. Here the CDR3 reads CASSPARVSYEQYF. The CDR3 DNA reads as TGCGCCAGCAGCCCCGCCCGGGTCTCCTACGAGCAGTACTTC.